Listed here are 30 T cell receptor beta chains from one sample, sequenced in a study of blood T cell repertoires in COVID-19. Assay: immunoSEQ multiplex PCR; the TCRdb copy retains only in-frame clones and omits some. This table holds some 270,000 clones, around 90% found once. The sequenced sample was PBMCs or T cells enriched from blood (not recorded which). Receptors originate from a woman aged 40 to 50 who had recovered from COVID-19.

The chain links TRBV9 to TRBJ2-3, with 7 bases fitting TRBD2. Germline trimming cut 4 bases from V and 1 base from J; bases unmatched to any gene: 9. Germline V gene lookup returns CDR1 SGDLS and CDR2 YYNGEE. The CDR3 covers 16 residues. CDR3 sequence (DNA): TGTGCCAGCAGCCCCCGGGGAGCGGGACGCACAGATACGCAGTATTTT. The encoded protein is CASSPRGAGRTDTQYF.

The rearrangement uses TRBV6-1 and TRBJ1-1; TRBD1 matches at 7 bases. Germline loops: CDR1 MNHNS, CDR2 SASEGT. The CDR3 loop spans 14 amino acids. The trim removed 0 bases at V and 5 bases at J, leaving 3 bases unmatched. The CDR3 DNA reads as TGTGCCAGCAGTGAAGCAGGGGGCGAAACTGAAGCTTTCTTT. Translation gives CASSEAGGETEAFF.

V gene TRBV2 combines with J gene TRBJ2-1; D not certain. In germline, CDR1 is SNHLY, CDR2 FYNNEI. Trimming left V 4 bases short and J 6 bases short, with 7 bases between. The CDR3 sequence is 12 residues long. DNA for the CDR3: TGTGCCAGCAGTGTGTTCGGCAATGAGCAGTTCTTC. Translating it yields CASSVFGNEQFF.

The chain carries TRBV4-1 and TRBJ1-4, with TRBD1 identical over 10 bases. V was pared by 2 bases and J by 4 bases, with 7 bases of the junction left unmatched. Germline CDR1 reads MGHRA; CDR2 reads YSYEKL. This CDR3 has 17 amino acids. CDR3 loop: CASSQPDRGLDNEKLFF. In nucleotides, the CDR3 is TGCGCCAGCAGCCAACCAGACAGGGGGCTTGATAATGAAAAACTGTTTTTT.

The V call is TRBV7-2, the J call TRBJ1-3, with TRBD1 as a possible D gene (6 bases). The CDR3 is 14 residues long. V gave up 3 bases and J gave up 2 bases, with 8 bases separating them. CDR1 is SGHTA, CDR2 FQGNSA, per germline. CDR3 amino acids: CASSFTGPGNTIYF. The CDR3 DNA reads TGTGCCAGCAGCTTCACAGGGCCTGGAAACACCATATATTTT.

The chain couples TRBV10-3 to TRBJ2-5; TRBD2 aligns across 8 bases. The V and J ends lost 2 bases and 4 bases, in that order; junction bases with no gene match: 6. The CDR3 sequence is 15 residues long. Germline CDR1 and CDR2: ENHRY and SYGVKD. In nucleotides, the CDR3 is TGTGCCATCAGTGAGGAAACTAGCGGTCTAGAGACCCAGTACTTC. As protein: CAISEETSGLETQYF.

CDR3 DNA sequence: TGTGCCAGCAGTGCAGGGGCCAATGGCTACACCTTC. This encodes CASSAGANGYTF. V gene TRBV12-3 or TRBV12-4 combines with J gene TRBJ1-2; TRBD1 might be the D (6 bases). The CDR3 is made up of 12 amino acids. Trimming left V 5 bases short and J 6 bases short, with 10 bases between.

The J gene is TRBJ2-1, the V gene TRBV7-2; D is perhaps TRBD2 (5 bases). With 5 bases removed from V and 0 bases from J, the gap between germline ends came to 14 bases. CDR1 is SGHTA, CDR2 FQGNSA, per germline. This CDR3 has 16 amino acids. In nucleotides, the CDR3 is TGTGCCAGCAGCGGCTCGGGATCCAGCTCCTACAATGAGCAGTTCTTC. Its protein product is CASSGSGSSSYNEQFF. The variable domain in full, completed from reference TRBV7-2 and TRBJ2-1, reads GAGVSQSPSNKVTEKGKDVELRCDPISGHTALYWYRQSLGQGLEFLIYFQGNSAPDKSGLPSDRFSAERTGGSVSTLTIQRTQQEDSAVYLCASSGSGSSSYNEQFFGPGTRLTVL.

The J gene is TRBJ2-1, the V gene TRBV5-1; 9 bases map to TRBD1. The CDR3 has 17 residues. After removal of 9 bases from V and 4 bases from J, the junction contained 17 bases not matched to a gene. Germline loops: CDR1 SGHRS, CDR2 YFSETQ. CDR3 residues: CATRGKGGTGSYNEQFF. The DNA for the CDR3 is TGCGCCACCCGAGGGAAGGGCGGGACAGGGTCGTACAATGAGCAGTTCTTC.

The rearrangement links TRBV10-3 to TRBJ2-7, with D possibly matching TRBD1 (6 bases). V lost 5 bases and J 3 bases, leaving 17 bases between the germline ends. This CDR3 comprises 15 residues. Germline CDR1 reads ENHRY; CDR2 reads SYGVKD. The CDR3 region has the DNA TGTGCCATCAGTAACCCTCAGGGGATCGTCTACGAGCAGTACTTC. It yields the protein CAISNPQGIVYEQYF.

The rearrangement links TRBV18 to TRBJ2-5, with 9 bases identical to TRBD1. V trimming: 3 bases; J trimming: 7 bases; junction bases outside the gene matches: 9. This CDR3 is 15 amino acids long. CDR1 is KGHSH, CDR2 LQKENI, per germline. In nucleotides, the CDR3 is TGTGCCAGCTCACCTGGGACAGGGAAGATTGGGACCCAGTACTTC. Encoded protein: CASSPGTGKIGTQYF.

The rearrangement joins TRBV18 to TRBJ1-4; 8 bases fit TRBD1. The CDR3 contains 16 residues. Germline V gene lookup returns CDR1 KGHSH and CDR2 LQKENI. The V gene end was trimmed by 5 bases and the J gene end by 6 bases; junction bases not matched to a gene: 11. CDR3 residues: CASSIAGGRVDEKLFF. The CDR3 region has the DNA TGTGCCAGCTCAATCGCAGGGGGCCGTGTCGATGAAAAACTGTTTTTT.

This sequence joins TRBV6-5 and TRBJ1-5; 9 bases fit TRBD1. The germline gives CDR1 MNHEY, CDR2 SVGAGI. Trimming took 4 bases from V and 3 from J; bases not matched to a gene: 4. The CDR3 contains 15 residues. The CDR3 loop is CASSSTGGNNQPQHF. The CDR3 bases are TGTGCCAGCAGTTCGACAGGGGGAAACAATCAGCCCCAGCATTTT.

The table lists this clone with a count of one. At the DNA level, this CDR3 is encoded by other sequences in the same sample as well. The V gene is TRBV10-3, the J gene TRBJ2-7; a weak D match, TRBD1 (6 bases). CDR1 and CDR2 (germline): ENHRY, SYGVKD. The CDR3 totals 12 residues. V dropped 3 bases and J dropped 4 bases, with 7 bases sitting between them. CDR3 DNA: TGTGCCATCAGTGAACAGGGTTACGAGCAGTACTTC. Translation gives CAISEQGYEQYF.

CDR3 sequence: CASSHRLAGVTGELFF. CDR3 bases: TGCGCCAGCAGCCACCGACTAGCGGGAGTTACCGGGGAGCTGTTTTTT. The V call is TRBV4-3, the J call TRBJ2-2; 12 positions agree with TRBD2. Germline values: CDR1 LGHNA, CDR2 YSLEER. The CDR3 covers 16 residues. V gave up 3 bases and J gave up 5 bases; unmatched junction bases: 4.

The rearrangement uses TRBV3-1 (or the pseudogene TRBV3-2) and TRBJ1-3; D perhaps matches TRBD1 (5 bases). Trimming stripped 4 bases from V and 0 bases from J, with 13 bases between. Germline-derived CDR1 and CDR2 are LGHDT and YNNKEL (reference sequence). CDR3 length equals 16 residues. CDR3 bases: TGTGCCAGCAGCCCCGGACAAAGATACTCTGGAAACACCATATATTTT. Protein product: CASSPGQRYSGNTIYF.

The chain joins TRBV4-2 to TRBJ2-2; D not certain. V was trimmed by 1 base and J by 4 bases, leaving 7 bases between them. The CDR3 loop spans 14 amino acids. Germline assignment: CDR1 LGHNA and CDR2 YNFKEQ. The CDR3 DNA follows: TGTGCCAGCAGCCAAGCTTCAGGCACCGGGGAGCTGTTTTTT. Translation: CASSQASGTGELFF.

This clone was seen only a few times. The chain carries TRBV9 and TRBJ1-2, with 12 bases matching TRBD1. The germline V gene encodes CDR1 SGDLS and CDR2 YYNGEE. This CDR3 has 18 amino acids. V shed 4 bases, J shed 3 bases, and the junction held 13 bases outside the gene matches. The CDR3 loop reads CASSSFMGTGGDDYGYTF. CDR3 coding DNA: TGTGCCAGCAGCTCCTTCATGGGGACAGGGGGCGATGACTATGGCTACACCTTC.

A word on this clone: The same CDR3 can be traced to other DNA sequences in this sample. The chain links TRBV18 to TRBJ1-1; 9 nucleotides agree with TRBD1. J gave up 1 base and V 6 bases, and 6 bases lay outside the gene matches. Germline V CDR1 and CDR2: KGHSH, LQKENI. The length of the CDR3 is 15 residues. CDR3 nucleotides: TGTGCCAGCTCCCCCGGGACAGGGTCGAACACTGAAGCTTTCTTT. Translating gives CASSPGTGSNTEAFF.

The chain combines TRBV15 with TRBJ2-1; 8 nucleotides match TRBD2. The ends lost 3 bases at V and 5 bases at J; junction bases unmatched: 18. The CDR3 runs to 19 residues. Germline V CDR1 and CDR2: LNHNV, YYDKDF (reference sequence). The CDR3 coding sequence is TGTGCCACCAGCAGGGAACCAATTATTAGAAGCGGGAGTAACAATGAGCAGTTCTTC. Translated: CATSREPIIRSGSNNEQFF.

J is TRBJ1-3 and V is TRBV12-3 or TRBV12-4, with D possibly being TRBD1 (5 bases). The V and J ends lost 6 bases and 4 bases respectively, with 7 bases between them. The CDR3 runs 12 residues. As DNA, the CDR3 is TGTGCCAGCAGGGGGCTCGGAAACACCATATATTTT. This translates into CASRGLGNTIYF.

The rearrangement uses TRBV3-1 (or the pseudogene TRBV3-2) and TRBJ2-1; TRBD2 aligns across 12 bases. V lost 3 bases and J lost 12; bases outside the gene matches: 15. CDR3 length equals 17 residues. CDR1 is LGHDT, CDR2 YNNKEL, per germline (reference sequence). CDR3 in amino acids: CASSQGARLAGGPRQFF. CDR3 DNA: TGTGCCAGCAGCCAGGGGGCTCGGCTAGCGGGAGGGCCTCGGCAGTTCTTC.

The chain carries TRBV10-2 and TRBJ2-5; perhaps TRBD2 as D (7 bases). Trimming took off 6 bases at V and 5 bases at J, with 10 bases between the two ends. In germline, CDR1 is WSHSY, CDR2 SAAADI. The CDR3 covers 12 residues. The CDR3 is CASRRGLETQYF. DNA of the CDR3: TGCGCCAGCAGGCGGGGGCTGGAGACCCAGTACTTC.

This chain connects TRBV5-1 to TRBJ1-1; a weak D match, TRBD1 (5 bases). Germline assignment: CDR1 SGHRS and CDR2 YFSETQ. The CDR3 totals 14 residues. V gave up 5 bases and J gave up 1 base, with 12 bases separating them. The CDR3 sequence is CASRERGANTEAFF. CDR3 in DNA: TGCGCCAGCAGGGAAAGGGGCGCGAACACTGAAGCTTTCTTT.

The chain uses TRBV14 and TRBJ2-2; 9 bases agree with TRBD2. V lost 4 bases to trimming and J lost 5 bases; unmatched junction nucleotides: 5. This CDR3 comprises 15 residues. Per the germline V gene, CDR1 is SGHDN and CDR2 is FVKESK. CDR3 nucleotide sequence: TGTGCCAGCAGCCGCGCGGCGGGAGGGACCGGGGAGCTGTTTTTT. It codes for CASSRAAGGTGELFF.

The chain joins TRBV5-1 to TRBJ2-5, with 11 bases identical to TRBD2. The CDR3 consists of 17 residues. Germline V CDR1 and CDR2: SGHRS, YFSETQ. J lost 4 bases, V lost 4 bases, and 12 bases had no gene match. The CDR3 region is CASSPTHPGTSGETQYF. The CDR3 coding sequence is TGCGCCAGCAGCCCCACCCATCCCGGGACTAGCGGAGAGACCCAGTACTTC.

This rearrangement joins TRBV18 to TRBJ2-2; 8 positions agree with TRBD1. This CDR3 spans 15 amino acids. The V and J ends lost 7 bases and 1 base, in that order; junction bases with no gene match: 5. The germline V gene encodes CDR1 KGHSH and CDR2 LQKENI. This CDR3 reads CASLPGQVNTGELFF. CDR3 DNA: TGTGCCAGCTTACCGGGACAGGTGAACACCGGGGAGCTGTTTTTT.

This chain joins TRBV19 and TRBJ2-1; TRBD2 agrees at 7 bases. Germline values: CDR1 LNHDA, CDR2 SQIVND (reference sequence). CDR3 length: 16 amino acids. The V gene end was trimmed by 3 bases and the J gene end by 6 bases; junction bases not matched to a gene: 11. The CDR3 DNA follows: TGTGCCAGTAGTATCGGGGGTAGCGGGTATTCCAATGAGCAGTTCTTC. This encodes CASSIGGSGYSNEQFF.

This rearrangement joins TRBV6-5 to TRBJ2-7; a possible D gene is TRBD2 (5 bases). Looked up from germline, CDR1 is MNHEY and CDR2 is SVGAGI. V was clipped by 5 bases and J by 7 bases, with 18 bases between them. The CDR3 covers 14 residues. DNA of the CDR3: TGTGCCAGCAGTCCCGGGGAAGTCTATGGGGAGCAGTACTTC. Protein product: CASSPGEVYGEQYF.

The chain combines TRBV30 with TRBJ1-2; D possibly corresponds to TRBD1 (5 bases). CDR1 is GTSNPN, CDR2 SVGIG, per germline (reference sequence). CDR3 length: 15 residues. Trimming cost V 1 base and J 5 bases, with 17 bases left between them. The CDR3, as DNA: TGTGCCTGGAGTGACCCCTCCCTGGGGCGGTATGGCTACACCTTC. Encoded protein: CAWSDPSLGRYGYTF.